The rows below give T cell receptor beta chains drawn from one sample of a study of molecular identifiers for immune sequencing clone quantification. TCRdb recomputed calls from the PCR reads with MiXCR, one row per CDR3 protein. Here the sample spans 97,000 or so distinct CDR3 sequences, under 40% being singletons. The specimen sequenced was naive CD8+ T cells from blood, with Jurkat cell RNA spiked in. The receptors derive from a human donor in good health. Some libraries in this study had Jurkat cell RNA spiked in. Each CDR3 is given with its conserved first and last residue. A D gene is named only where the DNA matches it firmly. Not all rows give a size; the values are once, few, many and, for expanded clones, a class.

-,TRBJ2-2,TRBV3-2,-,TGTGCCAGCAGCCAAGATACTGGGGGAGGTTTTGCCGGGGAGCTGTTTTTT,CASSQDTGGGFAGELFF
TRBD1,TRBJ1-3,TRBV6-5,-,TGTGCCAGCAGTTACTCGCGACAGGGAGTCTCTGGAAACACCATATATTTT,CASSYSRQGVSGNTIYF
-,TRBJ2-2,TRBV12-5,few,TGTGCTAGTGGTTGGATGACCGGGGAGCTGTTTTTT,CASGWMTGELFF
-,TRBJ2-7,TRBV20-1,few,TGCAGTGCTAGAGTAGGCGCCGAGCAGTACTTC,CSARVGAEQYF
TRBD2,TRBJ2-4,TRBV7-9,-,TGTGCCAGCAGCTTAGATCCCGTTAGCGGGAGGGGAGGCGGTGCCAAAAACATTCAGTACTTC,CASSLDPVSGRGGGAKNIQYF
TRBD2,TRBJ2-5,TRBV6-5,many,TGTGCCAGCAGTCTTCTGACTAGCGGGAGGGTAGGAGAGACCCAGTACTTC,CASSLLTSGRVGETQYF
TRBD2,TRBJ2-7,TRBV28,-,TGTGCCAGCAGTTTGATCGCGGGAGGGCACAACGAGCAGTACTTC,CASSLIAGGHNEQYF
-,TRBJ2-1,TRBV27,-,TGTGCCAGCAGTCGGCAGGGGAATTACAATGAGCAGTTCTTC,CASSRQGNYNEQFF
TRBD1,TRBJ2-7,TRBV18,-,TGTGCCAGCTACTCGGGACAGGGCGTCAACGAGCAGTACTTC,CASYSGQGVNEQYF
-,TRBJ1-1,TRBV12-3/TRBV12-4,-,TGTGCCAGCAGTTTGGGGGGCGGGTTCACTGAAGCTTTCTTT,CASSLGGGFTEAFF